These T cell receptor beta chains were read from a single sample in a study of blood T cell repertoires in COVID-19. This table comes from immunoSEQ multiplex PCR, and its TCRdb copy is limited to in-frame clones, with some not included. The sample carries some 330,000 clones, just under 90% recorded once. The material sequenced was peripheral blood. These receptors originate from a woman aged 30 to 39 with COVID-19, enrolled during active disease. CDR3s include the opening cysteine and the closing phenylalanine or tryptophan. The order of the fields is CDR3 protein, CDR3 DNA, clone size, J gene, CDR3 length, D gene, V gene. The D gene is left open where the match is weak. Expanded clones get a size class; other rows say once, few or many, or leave the size out.

CDR3aa: CAWSGGLMEDYTF; CDR3nt: TGTGCCTGGAGTGGAGGGCTCATGGAGGACTACACCTTC; abundance: .; j_gene: TRBJ1-2; len: 13; d_gene: .; v_gene: TRBV30
CDR3aa: CASSEWGGVGETQYF; CDR3nt: TGTGCCAGCAGTGAATGGGGCGGGGTCGGGGAGACCCAGTACTTC; abundance: .; j_gene: TRBJ2-5; len: 15; d_gene: .; v_gene: TRBV6-1
CDR3aa: CASSLTGTAFF; CDR3nt: TGTGCCAGCAGCCTGACAGGGACAGCTTTCTTT; abundance: .; j_gene: TRBJ1-1; len: 11; d_gene: TRBD1; v_gene: TRBV12-3/TRBV12-4
CDR3aa: CASSLSGEYTGELFF; CDR3nt: TGTGCCAGCAGCTTATCGGGGGAGTACACCGGGGAGCTGTTTTTT; abundance: .; j_gene: TRBJ2-2; len: 15; d_gene: .; v_gene: TRBV11-2
CDR3aa: CSVELRQGSYTEAFF; CDR3nt: TGCAGCGTTGAACTTCGACAGGGAAGTTACACTGAAGCTTTCTTT; abundance: .; j_gene: TRBJ1-1; len: 15; d_gene: TRBD1; v_gene: TRBV29-1
CDR3aa: CASSQLRGGQETQYF; CDR3nt: TGCGCCAGCAGCCAATTACGGGGGGGACAAGAGACCCAGTACTTC; abundance: few; j_gene: TRBJ2-5; len: 15; d_gene: TRBD2; v_gene: TRBV4-3
CDR3aa: CASIEAGAPNTEAFF; CDR3nt: TGTGCCAGCATCGAAGCAGGGGCCCCAAACACTGAAGCTTTCTTT; abundance: .; j_gene: TRBJ1-1; len: 15; d_gene: .; v_gene: TRBV7-2
CDR3aa: CAVRGAAGELFF; CDR3nt: TGTGCCGTCCGGGGGGCGGCCGGGGAGCTGTTTTTT; abundance: few; j_gene: TRBJ2-2; len: 12; d_gene: .; v_gene: TRBV28
CDR3aa: CASRQINQPQHF; CDR3nt: TGCGCCAGCAGACAGATCAATCAGCCCCAGCATTTT; abundance: .; j_gene: TRBJ1-5; len: 12; d_gene: .; v_gene: TRBV10-2
CDR3aa: CASSPKDSEETQYF; CDR3nt: TGTGCCAGCTCACCGAAGGACAGTGAAGAGACCCAGTACTTC; abundance: .; j_gene: TRBJ2-5; len: 14; d_gene: .; v_gene: TRBV18
CDR3aa: CASSQARVNGYTF; CDR3nt: TGTGCCAGCAGCCAAGCCAGGGTGAACGGCTACACCTTC; abundance: .; j_gene: TRBJ1-2; len: 13; d_gene: .; v_gene: TRBV14
CDR3aa: CASSADRPSPLHF; CDR3nt: TGTGCCAGCAGTGCGGACAGGCCCTCACCCCTCCACTTT; abundance: .; j_gene: TRBJ1-6; len: 13; d_gene: TRBD1; v_gene: TRBV2
CDR3aa: CASSILVADYGYTF; CDR3nt: TGTGCCAGTAGTATTCTCGTGGCGGACTATGGCTACACCTTC; abundance: .; j_gene: TRBJ1-2; len: 14; d_gene: .; v_gene: TRBV19
CDR3aa: CASSPGRGREDTQYF; CDR3nt: TGTGCCAGCAGCCCCGGGCGGGGCCGTGAAGATACGCAGTATTTT; abundance: .; j_gene: TRBJ2-3; len: 15; d_gene: .; v_gene: TRBV7-8
CDR3aa: CASSLGLRTEAFF; CDR3nt: TGCGCCAGCAGCTTGGGACTCAGAACAGAAGCTTTCTTT; abundance: .; j_gene: TRBJ1-1; len: 13; d_gene: .; v_gene: TRBV5-1
CDR3aa: CASSLTGKGNQPQHF; CDR3nt: TGTGCCAGCAGTTTGACCGGGAAGGGCAATCAGCCCCAGCATTTT; abundance: .; j_gene: TRBJ1-5; len: 15; d_gene: .; v_gene: TRBV28
CDR3aa: CASTPAGAGANVLTF; CDR3nt: TGTGCCAGCACTCCGGCAGGGGCCGGGGCCAACGTCCTGACTTTC; abundance: .; j_gene: TRBJ2-6; len: 15; d_gene: .; v_gene: TRBV6-5
CDR3aa: CASSRDSPANTGELFF; CDR3nt: TGTGCCAGCAGTCGGGACAGCCCCGCGAACACCGGGGAGCTGTTTTTT; abundance: .; j_gene: TRBJ2-2; len: 16; d_gene: TRBD1; v_gene: TRBV7-6
CDR3aa: CASSQGVRANNEQFF; CDR3nt: TGCGCCAGCAGCCAAGGAGTGAGGGCCAACAATGAGCAGTTCTTC; abundance: .; j_gene: TRBJ2-1; len: 15; d_gene: .; v_gene: TRBV4-1
CDR3aa: CATSDNPGGQNTEAFF; CDR3nt: TGTGCCACCAGTGACAACCCGGGGGGACAAAACACTGAAGCTTTCTTT; abundance: .; j_gene: TRBJ1-1; len: 16; d_gene: .; v_gene: TRBV24-1
CDR3aa: CSVRSGGAGRTDTQYF; CDR3nt: TGCAGCGTTAGGTCAGGGGGCGCGGGACGCACAGATACGCAGTATTTT; abundance: once; j_gene: TRBJ2-3; len: 16; d_gene: TRBD1; v_gene: TRBV29-1
CDR3aa: CAWSSRGKEKLFF; CDR3nt: TGTGCCTGGAGTAGCAGGGGAAAAGAAAAACTGTTTTTT; abundance: .; j_gene: TRBJ1-4; len: 13; d_gene: .; v_gene: TRBV30
CDR3aa: CASSTPDGQGNSPLHF; CDR3nt: TGTGCCAGTAGTACACCCGACGGACAGGGAAATTCACCCCTCCACTTT; abundance: .; j_gene: TRBJ1-6; len: 16; d_gene: TRBD1; v_gene: TRBV19
CDR3aa: CASSQPTENYGYTF; CDR3nt: TGTGCCAGCAGCCAACCGACGGAGAACTATGGCTACACCTTC; abundance: .; j_gene: TRBJ1-2; len: 14; d_gene: .; v_gene: TRBV3-1/TRBV3-2
CDR3aa: CASTSPDRVSGYEQYF; CDR3nt: TGTGCCAGCACCTCCCCCGACCGGGTCTCTGGCTACGAGCAGTACTTC; abundance: few; j_gene: TRBJ2-7; len: 16; d_gene: .; v_gene: TRBV2
CDR3aa: CATSDGTGWDQQGYTF; CDR3nt: TGTGCCACCAGTGATGGGACAGGGTGGGATCAGCAAGGCTACACCTTC; abundance: .; j_gene: TRBJ1-2; len: 16; d_gene: TRBD1; v_gene: TRBV24-1
CDR3aa: CASSGGGASAEQFF; CDR3nt: TGTGCCAGTAGTGGTGGGGGGGCAAGTGCTGAGCAGTTCTTC; abundance: .; j_gene: TRBJ2-1; len: 14; d_gene: .; v_gene: TRBV19
CDR3aa: CASSPTPRGSWTYF; CDR3nt: TGTGCCAGCTCCCCGACTCCGCGGGGTAGCTGGACGTACTTC; abundance: .; j_gene: TRBJ2-7; len: 14; d_gene: .; v_gene: TRBV18
CDR3aa: CAISEYGQGYYGYTF; CDR3nt: TGTGCCATCAGTGAGTACGGACAGGGTTACTATGGCTACACCTTC; abundance: .; j_gene: TRBJ1-2; len: 15; d_gene: TRBD1; v_gene: TRBV10-3
CDR3aa: CSVGTGYNGELFF; CDR3nt: TGCAGCGTTGGGACAGGGTATAACGGGGAGCTGTTTTTT; abundance: .; j_gene: TRBJ2-2; len: 13; d_gene: TRBD1; v_gene: TRBV29-1
CDR3aa: CASSSTGGYGYTF; CDR3nt: TGTGCCAGCAGTTCTACAGGGGGTTATGGCTACACCTTC; abundance: .; j_gene: TRBJ1-2; len: 13; d_gene: TRBD1; v_gene: TRBV12-3/TRBV12-4
CDR3aa: CASSFPRDTIYF; CDR3nt: TGTGCCAGCAGCTTCCCTCGGGACACCATATATTTT; abundance: .; j_gene: TRBJ1-3; len: 12; d_gene: .; v_gene: TRBV11-3
CDR3aa: CASSYGTENLNSPLHF; CDR3nt: TGTGCCAGCTCATATGGGACAGAGAATTTAAATTCACCCCTCCACTTT; abundance: .; j_gene: TRBJ1-6; len: 16; d_gene: TRBD1; v_gene: TRBV18
CDR3aa: CASSSQGNTIYF; CDR3nt: TGTGCCAGCAGCTCCCAGGGAAACACCATATATTTT; abundance: .; j_gene: TRBJ1-3; len: 12; d_gene: .; v_gene: TRBV6-5
CDR3aa: CASSLADQPQHF; CDR3nt: TGTGCCAGCAGCTTGGCGGATCAGCCCCAGCATTTT; abundance: .; j_gene: TRBJ1-5; len: 12; d_gene: .; v_gene: TRBV7-9
CDR3aa: CASSLIGQLNTGELFF; CDR3nt: TGCGCCAGCAGCTTGATCGGACAGCTTAACACCGGGGAGCTGTTTTTT; abundance: .; j_gene: TRBJ2-2; len: 16; d_gene: .; v_gene: TRBV5-1
CDR3aa: CASSYQTSGVRRTQYF; CDR3nt: TGTGCCAGCAGTTACCAGACTAGCGGGGTTAGACGGACCCAGTACTTC; abundance: .; j_gene: TRBJ2-5; len: 16; d_gene: TRBD2; v_gene: TRBV6-5
CDR3aa: CASRGKNTEAFF; CDR3nt: TGTGCCAGTCGGGGTAAGAACACTGAAGCTTTCTTT; abundance: .; j_gene: TRBJ1-1; len: 12; d_gene: .; v_gene: TRBV19
CDR3aa: CASSLVLRLVKYGYTF; CDR3nt: TGTGCCAGCAGCTTGGTCTTGCGGTTGGTGAAATATGGCTACACCTTC; abundance: once; j_gene: TRBJ1-2; len: 16; d_gene: .; v_gene: TRBV5-8
CDR3aa: CATSTTGRFAEAFF; CDR3nt: TGTGCCACCAGTACCACAGGGCGGTTCGCTGAAGCTTTCTTT; abundance: once; j_gene: TRBJ1-1; len: 14; d_gene: .; v_gene: TRBV24-1
CDR3aa: CAISQTSGGPETQYF; CDR3nt: TGTGCCATCAGCCAGACTAGCGGGGGGCCCGAGACCCAGTACTTC; abundance: .; j_gene: TRBJ2-5; len: 15; d_gene: TRBD2; v_gene: TRBV10-3
CDR3aa: CASSLAGPTNSPLHF; CDR3nt: TGTGCCAGCAGCCTGGCGGGACCAACTAATTCACCCCTCCACTTT; abundance: .; j_gene: TRBJ1-6; len: 15; d_gene: .; v_gene: TRBV7-6
CDR3aa: CASIIGQGRNQPQHF; CDR3nt: TGTGCCAGCATTATTGGGCAGGGGAGAAATCAGCCCCAGCATTTT; abundance: .; j_gene: TRBJ1-5; len: 15; d_gene: .; v_gene: TRBV6-4
CDR3aa: CASSHWDRANYGYTF; CDR3nt: TGTGCCAGCAGCCATTGGGACAGAGCTAACTATGGCTACACCTTC; abundance: .; j_gene: TRBJ1-2; len: 15; d_gene: TRBD1; v_gene: TRBV3-1/TRBV3-2
CDR3aa: CASSVNRAGNTIYF; CDR3nt: TGTGCCAGCAGCGTAAACAGGGCGGGAAACACCATATATTTT; abundance: .; j_gene: TRBJ1-3; len: 14; d_gene: .; v_gene: TRBV9
CDR3aa: CASSILRGQGGEKLFF; CDR3nt: TGTGCCAGTAGTATATTAAGGGGACAGGGTGGTGAAAAACTGTTTTTT; abundance: .; j_gene: TRBJ1-4; len: 16; d_gene: TRBD1; v_gene: TRBV19
CDR3aa: CASGPGTGGDNTEAFF; CDR3nt: TGTGCTAGTGGTCCGGGGACAGGGGGGGACAACACTGAAGCTTTCTTT; abundance: .; j_gene: TRBJ1-1; len: 16; d_gene: TRBD1; v_gene: TRBV12-5